A selection of T cell receptor beta chains follows, all from one sample in a study of vaccination and CD4 T cells after COVID-19. TCRdb independently ran MiXCR on the PCR reads; one entry per CDR3 protein. This table holds around 15,000 distinct CDR3 sequences, roughly 43% found once. What these receptors recognize is not known. Sequencing was performed on CD4+ T cells from blood, cultured in vitro, taken before SARS-CoV-2 vaccination. These receptors were collected from a human donor who had recovered from COVID-19. The CDR3 runs from the conserved cysteine through the conserved F or W. A D gene is named only where the DNA matches it firmly. Size tells how often a clone was seen (once, few, many) or the class of an expanded clone, and some rows leave it out.

cdr3_nt,cdr3_aa,d_call,clone_size,j_call,v_call
TGTGCCAGCAGGGGGAGTAATTCACCCCTCCACTTT,CASRGSNSPLHF,NA,few,TRBJ1-6,TRBV6-1
TGCGCCAGCAGCTTGGATACTAGCGGGGTCTACGAGCAGTACTTC,CASSLDTSGVYEQYF,TRBD2,NA,TRBJ2-7,TRBV5-1
TGTGCCAGCAGCGCCCAACAGGGAAACACTGAAGCTTTCTTT,CASSAQQGNTEAFF,NA,few,TRBJ1-1,TRBV7-9
TGTGCCAGCAGCGCATGGGAGGGGTTGAACACTGAAGCTTTCTTT,CASSAWEGLNTEAFF,NA,NA,TRBJ1-1,TRBV9
TGTGCCAGTACCACAGGGGGCAATCAGCCCCAGCATTTT,CASTTGGNQPQHF,TRBD1,NA,TRBJ1-5,TRBV19
TGTGCCACCAGTGATCCCTCTGGCTCGTACAATGAGCAGTTCTTC,CATSDPSGSYNEQFF,NA,few,TRBJ2-1,TRBV24-1
TGTGCCAGCAGCTTAGGACGGGAGGGGTTCGAGCAGTACTTC,CASSLGREGFEQYF,TRBD2,few,TRBJ2-7,TRBV7-2
TGTGCCAGCACCTACCAGAGTTCTAACACCGGGGAGCTGTTTTTT,CASTYQSSNTGELFF,NA,NA,TRBJ2-2,TRBV6-1
TGTGCCAGCAGCCTCTTCCCGGGTATCGATTCACCCCTCCACTTT,CASSLFPGIDSPLHF,NA,once,TRBJ1-6,TRBV7-2
TGTGCCAGCAGTGATTCGGACAGGGGATATGGCTACACCTTC,CASSDSDRGYGYTF,TRBD1,few,TRBJ1-2,TRBV2
TGCGCCAGCAGCTCAAGGACAGCTGAAGCTTTCTTT,CASSSRTAEAFF,NA,NA,TRBJ1-1,TRBV5-1
TGCGCCAGCAGCTTTTATCAGAACACTGAAGCTTTCTTT,CASSFYQNTEAFF,NA,NA,TRBJ1-1,TRBV5-1
TGTGCCAGCAGCTTTCGTCTAGCGGGAGCAGGGAATAATGAGCAGTTCTTC,CASSFRLAGAGNNEQFF,TRBD2,NA,TRBJ2-1,TRBV7-2
TGTGCCAGCAGTTACTCCCAGGGTGCGCAGTACTTC,CASSYSQGAQYF,NA,few,TRBJ2-7,TRBV6-2/TRBV6-3
TGTGCCAGCAGCTTAGGGACTAGCGGGAGATGGACAGATACGCAGTATTTT,CASSLGTSGRWTDTQYF,TRBD2,NA,TRBJ2-3,TRBV7-2
TGTGCCAGCAGCAGAGGGAACCAAGAGACCCAGTACTTC,CASSRGNQETQYF,NA,few,TRBJ2-5,TRBV11-2
TGTGCCAGCATCTTAGGGGCCGCGAACACTGAAGCTTTCTTT,CASILGAANTEAFF,NA,NA,TRBJ1-1,TRBV11-2
TGTGCCAGCAACTTAGTCCCGTGGAACACTGAAGCTTTCTTT,CASNLVPWNTEAFF,NA,NA,TRBJ1-1,TRBV7-2
TGTGCCAGCAGTGATAGCAATCAGCCCCAGCATTTT,CASSDSNQPQHF,NA,NA,TRBJ1-5,TRBV2
TGCAGTGCTAGAGATCCCGGAGGGGAGGCGCGGCCCCAGCATTTT,CSARDPGGEARPQHF,NA,medium-sized,TRBJ1-5,TRBV20-1
TGTGCCAGCAGCTTGGGATATTGGGTAACGAACACTGAAGCTTTCTTT,CASSLGYWVTNTEAFF,NA,NA,TRBJ1-1,TRBV5-8
TGTGCCAGCAGCCCGGGGATAGGGCAGCCCCAGCATTTT,CASSPGIGQPQHF,NA,few,TRBJ1-5,TRBV7-3
TGTGCCAGCAGTTTAGCCGGAGCCAGGGGGCTGCGTCAGCCCCAGCATTTT,CASSLAGARGLRQPQHF,TRBD1,NA,TRBJ1-5,TRBV12-3/TRBV12-4
TGTGCCAGTAGTACCAGGGGGCTTGGCGGGGAGCTGTTTTTT,CASSTRGLGGELFF,TRBD1,few,TRBJ2-2,TRBV19
TGTGCCAGCAGCCCCCTTAGAGGGCGTGATGGCTACACCTTC,CASSPLRGRDGYTF,NA,few,TRBJ1-2,TRBV7-2
TGTGCCATCAGTGGGCCCCGGGGTACGCAGTATTTT,CAISGPRGTQYF,NA,NA,TRBJ2-3,TRBV10-3
TGTGCCAGCAGTCCCGGAATAGGCTACACCTTC,CASSPGIGYTF,NA,NA,TRBJ1-2,TRBV2
TGTGCCTGGAGGGCGGAGGACACCATATATTTT,CAWRAEDTIYF,NA,NA,TRBJ1-3,TRBV30
TGTGCCAGCAGTTACAGGGGACAGGGAGTCTATGGCTACACCTTC,CASSYRGQGVYGYTF,TRBD1,few,TRBJ1-2,TRBV6-5
TGTGCTACCAGCAGAGATCCGCCGGGGGTGAATGAAAAACTGTTTTTT,CATSRDPPGVNEKLFF,NA,NA,TRBJ1-4,TRBV15
TGTGCCAGTAAAACGGGACAGCACAGCAATCAGCCCCAGCATTTT,CASKTGQHSNQPQHF,TRBD1,NA,TRBJ1-5,TRBV19
TGTGCCAGCAGCGCGTCAGGGGACTATGGCTACACCTTC,CASSASGDYGYTF,NA,few,TRBJ1-2,TRBV5-4